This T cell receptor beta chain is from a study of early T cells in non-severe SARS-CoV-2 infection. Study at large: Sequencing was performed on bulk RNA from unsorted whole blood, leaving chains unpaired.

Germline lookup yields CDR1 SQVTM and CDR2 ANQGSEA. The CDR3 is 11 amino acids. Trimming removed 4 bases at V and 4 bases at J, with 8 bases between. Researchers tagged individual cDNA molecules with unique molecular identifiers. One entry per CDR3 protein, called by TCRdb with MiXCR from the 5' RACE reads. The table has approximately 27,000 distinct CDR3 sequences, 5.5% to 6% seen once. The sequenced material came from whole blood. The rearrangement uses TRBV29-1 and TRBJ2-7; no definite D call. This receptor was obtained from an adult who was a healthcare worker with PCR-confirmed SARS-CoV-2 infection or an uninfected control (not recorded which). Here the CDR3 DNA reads TGCAGCGTTGCGCTGGGTTACGAGCAGTACTTC. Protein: CSVALGYEQYF.